This T cell receptor (beta chain) is drawn from a study of Ad26.COV2.S vaccination and SARS-CoV-2 variants. Study summary: The donor was enrolled in the Ad26.COV2.S arm of the COV1001 trial. General observations from the study: Vaccine and placebo recipients had comparable breadth of non-spike TCRs.

Treatment described: some 20 received Ad26.COV2.S at low or high dose, single or two shots; roughly five received placebo; per-sample allocation not given. On day 63 after the first injection, vaccine and placebo recipients gave samples. The repertoire was sequenced with immunoSEQ multiplex PCR; TCRdb's copy has only in-frame clones and lacks some. The table lists a few hundred thousand clones, 83% of them singletons, with more than 7% in the top ten. About this clone: Its matching antigen is unknown.

Trimming removed 4 bases from V and 10 bases from J; junction bases left unmatched: 5. The CDR3 contains 12 residues. CDR1 is SNHLY, CDR2 FYNNEI, per germline. The source is a person aged 18-60 years who received the Ad26.COV2.S COVID-19 vaccine or a placebo. This chain connects TRBV2 to TRBJ1-1, with 8 nucleotides matching TRBD1. The sequencing used peripheral blood, collected in a trial of Ad26.COV2.S vaccine versus placebo. The CDR3 DNA reads as TGTGCCAGCAGTGTTGACAGGGGAAGAGCTTTCTTT. It codes for CASSVDRGRAFF.